This T cell receptor (beta chain) was recovered during a study of T cells after posttransplantation cyclophosphamide. Findings of the study overall: After PTCy, TRB diversity resembled that of CNI/methotrexate controls.

Cells defined as naive were viable CD3+CD4+ or CD3+CD8+ and CCR7+CD45RA+CD45RO-CD95-CD27+CD28+. TCRdb's copy holds only in-frame clones and misses some; the assay was immunoSEQ multiplex PCR. The table lists about 20,000 clones, 95% to 98% of them singletons, with approximately 0.16% in the top ten. Of note for this clone: Antigen unknown.

Germline-derived CDR1 and CDR2 are MNHEY and SMNVEV (reference sequence). The CDR3 length is 16 residues. Trimming at V came to 3 bases and at J to 0 bases, leaving 4 bases not matched to a gene. The rearrangement links TRBV27 to TRBJ1-1; 10 nucleotides match TRBD1. The receptor's source is a man between 40 and 49 years old in good health, CMV-negative, and a related stem cell transplant donor. The sequenced material came from naive CD4+ T cells sorted from PBMCs. This CDR3 reads CASSFRQGALNTEAFF. In nucleotides, the CDR3 is TGTGCCAGCAGTTTCCGACAGGGGGCCTTGAACACTGAAGCTTTCTTT.